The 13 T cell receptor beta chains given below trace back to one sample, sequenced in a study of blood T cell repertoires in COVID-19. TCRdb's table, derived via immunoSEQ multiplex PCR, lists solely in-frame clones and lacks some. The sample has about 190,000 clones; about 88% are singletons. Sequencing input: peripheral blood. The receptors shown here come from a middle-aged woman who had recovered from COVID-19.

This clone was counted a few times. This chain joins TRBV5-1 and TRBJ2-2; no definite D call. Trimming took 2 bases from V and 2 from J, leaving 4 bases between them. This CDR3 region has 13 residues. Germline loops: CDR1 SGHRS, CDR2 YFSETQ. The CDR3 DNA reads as TGCGCCAGCAGCTTACTAAACACCGGGGAGCTGTTTTTT. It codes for CASSLLNTGELFF. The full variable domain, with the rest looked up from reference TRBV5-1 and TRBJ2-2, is KAGVTQTPRYLIKTRGQQVTLSCSPISGHRSVSWYQQTPGQGLQFLFEYFSETQRNKGNFPGRFSGRQFSNSRSEMNVSTLELGDSALYLCASSLLNTGELFFGEGSRLTVL.

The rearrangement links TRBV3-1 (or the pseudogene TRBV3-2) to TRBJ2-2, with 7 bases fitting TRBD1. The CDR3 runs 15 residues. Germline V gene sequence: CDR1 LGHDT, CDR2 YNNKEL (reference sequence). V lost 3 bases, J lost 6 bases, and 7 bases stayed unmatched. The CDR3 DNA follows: TGTGCCAGCAGCCACACAAGACAGGGTTCCGGGGAGCTGTTTTTT. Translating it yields CASSHTRQGSGELFF.

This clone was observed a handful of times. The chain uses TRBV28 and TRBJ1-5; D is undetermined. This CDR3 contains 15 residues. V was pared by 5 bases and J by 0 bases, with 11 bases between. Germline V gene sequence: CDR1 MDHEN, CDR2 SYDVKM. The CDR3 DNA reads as TGTGCCAGCAGTGGCGGGAGACATAGCAATCAGCCCCAGCATTTT. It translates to CASSGGRHSNQPQHF.

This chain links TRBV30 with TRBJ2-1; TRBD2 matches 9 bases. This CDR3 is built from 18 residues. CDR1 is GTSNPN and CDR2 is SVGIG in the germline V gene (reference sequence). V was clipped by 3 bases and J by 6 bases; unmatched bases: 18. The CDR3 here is CAWSSGTAGTSLVNEQFF. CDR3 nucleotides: TGTGCCTGGAGCTCCGGGACAGCCGGGACTAGCCTTGTCAATGAGCAGTTCTTC. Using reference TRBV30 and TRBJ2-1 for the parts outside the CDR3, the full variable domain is SQTIHQWPATLVQPVGSPLSLECTVEGTSNPNLYWYRQAAGRGLQLLFYSVGIGQISSEVPQNLSASRPQDRQFILSSKKLLLSDSGFYLCAWSSGTAGTSLVNEQFFGPGTRLTVL.

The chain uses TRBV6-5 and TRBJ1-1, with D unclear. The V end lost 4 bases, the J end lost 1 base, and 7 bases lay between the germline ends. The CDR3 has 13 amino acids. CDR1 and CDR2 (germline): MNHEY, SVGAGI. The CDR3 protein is CASSWRGNTEAFF. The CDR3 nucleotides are TGTGCCAGCAGTTGGCGGGGGAACACTGAAGCTTTCTTT.

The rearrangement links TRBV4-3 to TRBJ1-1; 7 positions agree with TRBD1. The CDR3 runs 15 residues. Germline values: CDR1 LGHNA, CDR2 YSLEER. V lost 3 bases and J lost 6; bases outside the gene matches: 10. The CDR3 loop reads CASSHTGAEVAEAFF. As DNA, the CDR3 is TGCGCCAGCAGCCACACAGGGGCCGAGGTAGCTGAAGCTTTCTTT.

CDR3 sequence (DNA): TGTGCCAGTAGTATAGATCCCGCCGGGACTACCGGTCGGAATGAGCAGTTCTTC. Protein sequence: CASSIDPAGTTGRNEQFF. V usage is TRBV19 and J usage is TRBJ2-1, with TRBD2 matching 7 bases. The CDR3 contains 18 residues. V was pared by 0 bases and J by 7 bases, with 15 bases of the junction left unmatched. Germline assignment: CDR1 LNHDA and CDR2 SQIVND (reference sequence).

Here the CDR3 reads CSASGPGTGGKTQYF. The CDR3 region has the DNA TGCAGTGCTAGTGGGCCCGGGACAGGCGGGAAGACCCAGTACTTC. This chain links TRBV20-1 with TRBJ2-5; 8 nucleotides agree with TRBD1. This CDR3 is 15 amino acids long. Germline loops: CDR1 DFQATT, CDR2 SNEGSKA (reference sequence). Trimming took 3 bases from V and 6 from J; bases not matched to a gene: 12.

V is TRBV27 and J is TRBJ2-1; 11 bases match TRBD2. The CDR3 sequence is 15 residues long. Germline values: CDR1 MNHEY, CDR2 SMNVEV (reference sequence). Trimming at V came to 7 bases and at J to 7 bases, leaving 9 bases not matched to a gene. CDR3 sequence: CASNLIAGGGNEQFF. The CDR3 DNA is TGTGCCAGCAACTTAATAGCGGGAGGGGGTAATGAGCAGTTCTTC.

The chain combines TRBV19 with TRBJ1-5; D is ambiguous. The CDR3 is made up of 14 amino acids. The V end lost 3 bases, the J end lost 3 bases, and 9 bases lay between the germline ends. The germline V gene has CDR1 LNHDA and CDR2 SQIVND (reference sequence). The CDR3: CASSIRRNNQPQHF. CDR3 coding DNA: TGTGCCAGTAGTATTCGCAGGAACAATCAGCCCCAGCATTTT.

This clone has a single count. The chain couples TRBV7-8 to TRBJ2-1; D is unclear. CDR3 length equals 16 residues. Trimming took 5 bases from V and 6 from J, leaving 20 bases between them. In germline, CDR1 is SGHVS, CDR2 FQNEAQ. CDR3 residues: CASSPNFVTSPNEQFF. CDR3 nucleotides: TGTGCCAGCAGCCCTAACTTCGTTACCTCTCCCAATGAGCAGTTCTTC.

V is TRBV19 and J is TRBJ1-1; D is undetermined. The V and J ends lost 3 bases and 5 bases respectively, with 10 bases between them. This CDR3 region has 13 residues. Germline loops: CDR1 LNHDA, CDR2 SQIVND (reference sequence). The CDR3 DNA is TGTGCCAGTAGTATTGAGCGGGCAACTGAAGCTTTCTTT. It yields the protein CASSIERATEAFF.

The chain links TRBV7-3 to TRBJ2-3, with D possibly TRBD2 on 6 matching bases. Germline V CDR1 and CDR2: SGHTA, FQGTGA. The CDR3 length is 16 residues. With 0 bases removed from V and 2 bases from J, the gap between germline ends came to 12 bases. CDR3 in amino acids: CASSLTSGGTTDTQYF. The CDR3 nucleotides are TGTGCCAGCAGCTTAACGTCTGGCGGGACCACAGATACGCAGTATTTT.